This T cell receptor (beta chain) was recorded in a study of blood T cell repertoires in COVID-19. The CDR3 spans 18 residues. Assay used: immunoSEQ multiplex PCR; TCRdb lists only in-frame clones, some missing. The sample yields just over 650,000 clones, over 80% seen once. The chain employs TRBV21-1 and TRBJ2-7; the D call of TRBD1 is as the table states it, not checked on the DNA. TRBV21-1 constitutes a pseudogene. Sequences were obtained from peripheral blood. The TCR sequence derives from a woman younger than 35 with acute or convalescent COVID-19. The CDR3, as DNA: TGTGCCAGCAGCCGCTCTCAAAGGGGCAGGGCCTCAATTTACGAGCAGTACTTC. Protein sequence: CASSRSQRGRASIYEQYF.